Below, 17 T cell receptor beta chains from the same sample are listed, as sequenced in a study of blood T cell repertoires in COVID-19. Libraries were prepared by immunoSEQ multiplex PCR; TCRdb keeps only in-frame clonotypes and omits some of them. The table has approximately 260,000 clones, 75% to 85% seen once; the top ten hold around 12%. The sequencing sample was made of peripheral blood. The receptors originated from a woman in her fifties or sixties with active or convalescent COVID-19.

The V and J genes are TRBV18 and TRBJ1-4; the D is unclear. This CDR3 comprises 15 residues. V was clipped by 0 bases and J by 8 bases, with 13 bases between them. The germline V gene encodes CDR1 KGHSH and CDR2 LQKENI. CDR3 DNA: TGTGCCAGCTCACCACCGGCAGAGGGTTCAGAAAAACTGTTTTTT. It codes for CASSPPAEGSEKLFF. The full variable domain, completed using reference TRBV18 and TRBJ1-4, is NAGVMQNPRHLVRRRGQEARLRCSPMKGHSHVYWYRQLPEEGLKFMVYLQKENIIDESGMPKERFSAEFPKEGPSILRIQQVVRGDSAAYFCASSPPAEGSEKLFFGSGTQLSVL.

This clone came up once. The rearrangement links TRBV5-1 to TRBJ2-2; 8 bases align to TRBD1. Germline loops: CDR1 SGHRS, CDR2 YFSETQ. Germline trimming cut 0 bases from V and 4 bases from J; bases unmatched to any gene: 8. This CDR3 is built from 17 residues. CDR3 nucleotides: TGCGCCAGCAGCTTGGCCCAGGGGGCCCTAAGCACCGGGGAGCTGTTTTTT. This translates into CASSLAQGALSTGELFF.

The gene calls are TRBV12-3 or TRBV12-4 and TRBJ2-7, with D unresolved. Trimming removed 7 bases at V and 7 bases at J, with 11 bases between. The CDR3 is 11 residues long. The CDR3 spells CASMSQSEQYF. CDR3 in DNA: TGTGCCAGCATGTCACAGTCGGAGCAGTACTTC.

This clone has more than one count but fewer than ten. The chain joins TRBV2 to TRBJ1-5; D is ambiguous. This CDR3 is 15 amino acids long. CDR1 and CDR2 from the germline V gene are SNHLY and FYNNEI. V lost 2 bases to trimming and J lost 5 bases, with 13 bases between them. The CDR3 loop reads CASSERGKDDQPQHF. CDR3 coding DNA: TGTGCCAGCAGTGAACGAGGGAAGGACGATCAGCCCCAGCATTTT.

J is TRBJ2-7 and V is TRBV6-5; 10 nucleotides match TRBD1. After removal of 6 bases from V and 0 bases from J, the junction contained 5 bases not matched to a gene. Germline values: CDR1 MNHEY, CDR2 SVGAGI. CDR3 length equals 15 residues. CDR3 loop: CASRIRDRGSYEQYF. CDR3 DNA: TGTGCCAGCAGGATCCGGGACAGGGGCTCCTACGAGCAGTACTTC.

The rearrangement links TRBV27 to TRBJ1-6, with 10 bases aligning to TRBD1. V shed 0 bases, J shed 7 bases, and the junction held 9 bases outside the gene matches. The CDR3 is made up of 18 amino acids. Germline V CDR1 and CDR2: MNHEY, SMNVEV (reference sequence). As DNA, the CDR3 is TGTGCCAGCAGTTTATCCGTCGGGACAGGGGCGTCAAATTCACCCCTCCACTTT. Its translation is CASSLSVGTGASNSPLHF.

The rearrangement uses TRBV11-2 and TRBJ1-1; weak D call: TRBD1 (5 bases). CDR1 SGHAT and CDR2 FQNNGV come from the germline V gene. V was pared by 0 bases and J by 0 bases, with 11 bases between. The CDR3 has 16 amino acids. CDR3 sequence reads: CASSLDREGLNTEAFF. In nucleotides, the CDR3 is TGTGCCAGCAGCTTAGATCGGGAGGGGCTGAACACTGAAGCTTTCTTT.

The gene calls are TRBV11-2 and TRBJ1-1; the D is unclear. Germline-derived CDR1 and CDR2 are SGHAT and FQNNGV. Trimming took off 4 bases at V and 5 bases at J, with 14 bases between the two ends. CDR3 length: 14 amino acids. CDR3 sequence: CASSSHGAGTEAFF. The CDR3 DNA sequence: TGTGCCAGCAGCTCTCACGGCGCGGGGACTGAAGCTTTCTTT.

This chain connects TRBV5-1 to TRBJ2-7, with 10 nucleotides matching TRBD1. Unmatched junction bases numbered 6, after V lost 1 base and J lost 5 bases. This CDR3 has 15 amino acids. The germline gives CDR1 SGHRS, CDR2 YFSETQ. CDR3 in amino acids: CASSLSGTGVDEQYF. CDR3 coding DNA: TGCGCCAGCAGCTTGTCCGGGACAGGGGTGGACGAGCAGTACTTC.

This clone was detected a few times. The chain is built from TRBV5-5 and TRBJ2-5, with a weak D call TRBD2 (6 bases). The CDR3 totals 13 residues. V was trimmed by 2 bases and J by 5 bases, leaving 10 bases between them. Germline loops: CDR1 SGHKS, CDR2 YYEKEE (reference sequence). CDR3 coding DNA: TGTGCCAGCAGCTTCTGGAGGGAGGAGACCCAGTACTTC. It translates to CASSFWREETQYF.

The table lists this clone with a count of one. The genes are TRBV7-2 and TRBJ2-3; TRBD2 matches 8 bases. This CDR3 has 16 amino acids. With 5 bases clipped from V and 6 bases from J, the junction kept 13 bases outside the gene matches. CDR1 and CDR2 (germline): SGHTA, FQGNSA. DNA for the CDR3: TGTGCCAGCAGCCGGGAGGGGACCCTCGCGTCGGATACGCAGTATTTT. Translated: CASSREGTLASDTQYF.

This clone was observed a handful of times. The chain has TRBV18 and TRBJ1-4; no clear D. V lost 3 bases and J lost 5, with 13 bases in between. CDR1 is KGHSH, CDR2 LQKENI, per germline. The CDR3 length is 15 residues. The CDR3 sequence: CASSPVATGNEKLFF. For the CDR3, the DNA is TGTGCCAGCTCACCGGTGGCTACGGGGAATGAAAAACTGTTTTTT.

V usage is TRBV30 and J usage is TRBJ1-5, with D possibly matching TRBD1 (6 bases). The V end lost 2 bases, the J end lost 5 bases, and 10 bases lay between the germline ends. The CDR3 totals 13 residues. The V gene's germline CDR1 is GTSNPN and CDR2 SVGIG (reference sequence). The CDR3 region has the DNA TGTGCCTGGAGTCAAGGGGGAGATCAGCCCCAGCATTTT. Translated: CAWSQGGDQPQHF.

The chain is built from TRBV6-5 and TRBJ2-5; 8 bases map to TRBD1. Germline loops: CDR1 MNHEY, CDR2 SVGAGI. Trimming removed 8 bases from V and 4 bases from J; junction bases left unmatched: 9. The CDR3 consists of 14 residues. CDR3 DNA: TGTGCCAGCGGACGGACAGGGCGGGGAGAGACCCAGTACTTC. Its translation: CASGRTGRGETQYF.

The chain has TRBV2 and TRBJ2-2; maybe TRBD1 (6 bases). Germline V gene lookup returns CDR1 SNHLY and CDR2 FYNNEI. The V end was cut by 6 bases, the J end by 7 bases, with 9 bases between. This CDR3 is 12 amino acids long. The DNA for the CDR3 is TGTGCCAGCAGACAGGGCAGCGGGGAGCTGTTTTTT. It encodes CASRQGSGELFF. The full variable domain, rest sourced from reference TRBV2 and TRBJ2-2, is EPEVTQTPSHQVTQMGQEVILRCVPISNHLYFYWYRQILGQKVEFLVSFYNNEISEKSEIFDDQFSVERPDGSNFTLKIRSTKLEDSAMYFCASRQGSGELFFGEGSRLTVL.

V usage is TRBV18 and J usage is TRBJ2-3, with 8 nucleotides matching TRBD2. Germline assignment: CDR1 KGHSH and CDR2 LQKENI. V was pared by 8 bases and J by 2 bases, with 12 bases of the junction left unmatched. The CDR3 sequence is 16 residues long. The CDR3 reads CASPPAGGRSTDTQYF. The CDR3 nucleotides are TGTGCCAGCCCCCCGGCGGGCGGGAGGTCCACAGATACGCAGTATTTT.

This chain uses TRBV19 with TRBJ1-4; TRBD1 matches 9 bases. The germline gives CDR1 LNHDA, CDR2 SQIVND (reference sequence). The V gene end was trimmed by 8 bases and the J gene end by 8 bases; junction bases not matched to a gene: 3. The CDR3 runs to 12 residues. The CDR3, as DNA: TGTGCCAGTCGGGACAGGGTAGAAAAACTGTTTTTT. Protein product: CASRDRVEKLFF. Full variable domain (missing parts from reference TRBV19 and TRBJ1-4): DGGITQSPKYLFRKEGQNVTLSCEQNLNHDAMYWYRQDPGQGLRLIYYSQIVNDFQKGDIAEGYSVSREKKESFPLTVTSAQKNPTAFYLCASRDRVEKLFFGSGTQLSVL.